Shown below are 5 T cell receptor beta chains from a single sample sequenced in a study of identical twins. TCRdb analysed the 5' RACE reads with MiXCR anew, one entry per CDR3 protein. This sample has over 500,000 distinct CDR3 sequences, with 22% found just once. The same specimen was also included in a second study, on T cells expressing NK-cell markers.

Sequencing was performed on CD4+ T cells sorted from blood. These receptors all stem from a woman under 30 in good health.

This clonotype was seen a handful of times. This chain joins TRBV6-5 and TRBJ2-5; D not certain. Germline V gene sequence: CDR1 MNHEY, CDR2 SVGAGI. The CDR3 spans 13 residues. V lost 4 bases and J lost 2, with 8 bases in between. CDR3: CASSWGPQETQYF. The DNA of the CDR3 is TGTGCCAGCAGTTGGGGTCCGCAAGAGACCCAGTACTTC.

The CDR3 here is CAWSPGARYEQYF. CDR3 DNA: TGTGCCTGGTCTCCTGGGGCGCGGTACGAGCAGTACTTC. The V and J genes are TRBV30 and TRBJ2-7, with D perhaps TRBD1 (5 bases). This CDR3 spans 13 amino acids. Per the germline V gene, CDR1 is GTSNPN and CDR2 is SVGIG (reference sequence). V shed 5 bases and J shed 4 bases, with 15 bases lying between them.

The CDR3 DNA is TGTGCCAGCGGAACTGGGACAGGGGGCTTTAACACTGAAGCTTTCTTT. It encodes CASGTGTGGFNTEAFF. The chain couples TRBV6-2 or TRBV6-3 to TRBJ1-1, with 12 bases that match TRBD1. The CDR3 totals 16 residues. V shed 8 bases and J 2 bases; nucleotides not matched to a gene: 9. Germline V gives CDR1 MNHEY, CDR2 SVGEGT.

The rearrangement joins TRBV12-3 or TRBV12-4 to TRBJ2-7; D is unresolved. V gave up 3 bases and J gave up 5 bases, with 5 bases separating them. CDR3 length: 11 residues. For the CDR3, the DNA is TGTGCCAGCAGTTTTTCGCACGAGCAGTACTTC. Its protein product is CASSFSHEQYF.

This clonotype was observed a handful of times. The CDR3 DNA is TGTGCCAGCATCCGGGCCCCCCAAGAGACCCAGTACTTC. It encodes CASIRAPQETQYF. The chain recombines TRBV2 with TRBJ2-5, with no clear D. The V end lost 7 bases, the J end lost 1 base, and 10 bases lay between the germline ends. Germline V gene sequence: CDR1 SNHLY, CDR2 FYNNEI. This CDR3 contains 13 residues.